Here is one T cell receptor beta chain with its context. Germline assignment: CDR1 MGHRA and CDR2 YSYEKL. The CDR3 loop spans 17 amino acids. The V end was cut by 4 bases, the J end by 3 bases, with 21 bases between. These data belong to a study of blood T cell repertoires in COVID-19. Study background: Samples representing acute and convalescent COVID-19 were sourced from the United States, Italy and Spain. In each case, the material was cDNA or gDNA derived from T cells, B-cell-depleted T cells, or PBMCs.

Per the original methods: Estimates of nucleated cell counts were drawn from the amplification of reference gene primers. Only in-frame clones appear in the TCRdb table, and some are missing; sequencing was by immunoSEQ multiplex PCR. The V and J calls and the clone size are those of that table, but D and trimming were determined from the DNA. The sample shows 60,000 to 85,000 clones, about 91% of them seen only once. Sequences were obtained from peripheral blood. The sequence derives from a woman of 80 years or more with active or convalescent COVID-19. V usage is TRBV4-1 and J usage is TRBJ1-1, with D unclear. CDR3 loop: CASSPMRSLVEDTEAFF. The CDR3 nucleotides read TGCGCCAGCAGCCCCATGAGGAGCCTCGTGGAGGACACTGAAGCTTTCTTT.